The entry that follows covers one T cell receptor beta chain sequence. Antigen unknown. This sample stems from a study of OX40 agonist ivuxolimab in advanced cancers. The study, taken as a whole, reports: The CD4+ and CD8+ T cells in the blood had expanded clonally by week 6 at 0.1 to 3.0 mg/kg.

Sequencing used immunoSEQ multiplex PCR; TCRdb keeps in-frame clones, though not all of them. The sample yields tens of thousands of clones, around 88% seen once. Germline V gene data show CDR1 as SGHNT and CDR2 as YYREEE (reference sequence). V lost 3 bases, J lost 3 bases, and 19 bases lay in between. The CDR3 totals 16 residues. Patients were excluded for autoimmune disease history or systemic immunosuppression. This rearrangement joins TRBV5-4 to TRBJ2-7, with a tentative D call TRBD2 (6 bases). The sequencing here drew on CD4+ or CD8+ T cells sorted from blood, taken in a trial of the OX40 agonist ivuxolimab. This TCR was recovered from an adult with an advanced solid tumor such as melanoma, head and neck, liver or kidney cancer. CDR3 sequence reads: CASSSGTPGKFYEQYF. CDR3 nucleotide sequence: TGTGCCAGCAGCTCCGGGACTCCAGGGAAGTTCTACGAGCAGTACTTC.